Listed below are T cell receptor beta chains from one sample, sequenced in a study of T cells after yellow fever vaccination. MiXCR, applied by TCRdb to the 5' RACE reads, yields one record per CDR3 protein. The sample yields about 120,000 distinct CDR3 sequences, roughly 8.9% seen once. The sequences come from CD8+ T cells sorted from PBMCs, collected 45 days after the yellow fever booster vaccination. These receptors originate from a man younger than 45 who received the YFV17D yellow fever vaccine. Each CDR3 is given with its conserved first and last residue. Each record gives: V gene, J gene, clone size, D gene, CDR3 protein, CDR3 DNA. The D gene is left open where the match is weak. Size is stated for part of the rows, as once, few or many counts, or as a class when the clone is expanded.

V: TRBV6-1; J: TRBJ1-5; size: .; D: TRBD1; CDR3: CASSDLDREGQPQHF; DNA: TGTGCCAGCAGTGACCTGGACAGGGAGGGTCAGCCCCAGCATTTT
V: TRBV7-8; J: TRBJ2-7; size: many; D: .; CDR3: CASIPWGRAYEQYF; DNA: TGTGCCAGCATCCCTTGGGGCAGGGCCTACGAGCAGTACTTC
V: TRBV7-2; J: TRBJ2-3; size: .; D: TRBD2; CDR3: CASSLGWAGVSEQYF; DNA: TGTGCCAGCAGCTTAGGATGGGCGGGAGTTAGTGAGCAGTATTTT
V: TRBV12-3/TRBV12-4; J: TRBJ2-5; size: many; D: TRBD2; CDR3: CASSQREGYQETQYF; DNA: TGTGCCAGCAGTCAGCGGGAGGGATATCAAGAGACCCAGTACTTC
V: TRBV20-1; J: TRBJ1-2; size: many; D: .; CDR3: CSALIFEDKSYGYTF; DNA: TGCAGTGCCCTTATCTTTGAAGATAAGAGCTATGGCTACACCTTC
V: TRBV4-3; J: TRBJ2-1; size: many; D: .; CDR3: CASSRDSQGYNEQFF; DNA: TGCGCCAGCAGCAGGGACTCTCAGGGTTACAATGAGCAGTTCTTC
V: TRBV28; J: TRBJ2-7; size: many; D: TRBD2; CDR3: CASSFSRDGTTLSSYEQYF; DNA: TGTGCCAGCAGTTTCAGTCGGGACGGGACTACCCTCAGCTCCTACGAGCAGTACTTC
V: TRBV27; J: TRBJ2-7; size: many; D: .; CDR3: CASSLPGRRYEQYF; DNA: TGTGCCAGCAGTTTACCGGGACGGAGATACGAGCAGTACTTC
V: TRBV7-8; J: TRBJ1-1; size: many; D: .; CDR3: CASSHPSARVGTEAFF; DNA: TGTGCCAGCAGCCATCCGTCCGCGAGGGTGGGCACTGAAGCTTTCTTT
V: TRBV27; J: TRBJ2-1; size: many; D: TRBD2; CDR3: CASRGRTYVTSGTYNEQFF; DNA: TGTGCCAGCAGGGGCCGGACCTACGTGACTAGCGGGACTTACAATGAGCAGTTCTTC
V: TRBV27; J: TRBJ1-1; size: many; D: .; CDR3: CASSSPSTYSLISEAFF; DNA: TGTGCCAGCAGTTCACCTTCCACCTACTCCTTGATCTCTGAAGCTTTCTTT
V: TRBV9; J: TRBJ2-5; size: .; D: TRBD1; CDR3: CASSVAGTGGAVGETQYF; DNA: TGTGCCAGCAGCGTCGCCGGGACAGGGGGCGCGGTGGGAGAGACCCAGTACTTC
V: TRBV3-1; J: TRBJ2-7; size: many; D: TRBD2; CDR3: CASSQGVSGRSYEQYF; DNA: TGTGCCAGCAGCCAAGGGGTAAGCGGGAGATCCTACGAGCAGTACTTC
V: TRBV2; J: TRBJ2-5; size: many; D: .; CDR3: CANSRQGDWETQYF; DNA: TGTGCCAACTCCCGCCAGGGAGACTGGGAGACCCAGTACTTC
V: TRBV4-3; J: TRBJ2-1; size: .; D: TRBD2; CDR3: CASSPLAGVPGEQFF; DNA: TGCGCCAGCAGCCCACTAGCGGGAGTGCCGGGTGAGCAGTTCTTC
V: TRBV29-1; J: TRBJ2-1; size: many; D: TRBD2; CDR3: CSAKAIAGKASSYNEQFF; DNA: TGCAGCGCAAAAGCCATAGCGGGAAAAGCGAGCTCCTACAATGAGCAGTTCTTC
V: TRBV19; J: TRBJ2-7; size: many; D: TRBD2; CDR3: CASSAPGLAGDASYEQYF; DNA: TGTGCCAGTAGCGCCCCCGGACTAGCGGGAGATGCGTCCTACGAGCAGTACTTC
V: TRBV20-1; J: TRBJ2-5; size: .; D: TRBD2; CDR3: CSASREGETQYF; DNA: TGCAGTGCTAGCCGGGAGGGCGAGACCCAGTACTTC
V: TRBV2; J: TRBJ2-1; size: .; D: .; CDR3: CASSESWGDEQFF; DNA: TGTGCCAGCAGTGAATCGTGGGGAGATGAGCAGTTCTTC
V: TRBV7-2; J: TRBJ1-1; size: .; D: .; CDR3: CASSLGVWDWTEAFF; DNA: TGTGCCAGCAGCTTAGGTGTTTGGGATTGGACTGAAGCTTTCTTT